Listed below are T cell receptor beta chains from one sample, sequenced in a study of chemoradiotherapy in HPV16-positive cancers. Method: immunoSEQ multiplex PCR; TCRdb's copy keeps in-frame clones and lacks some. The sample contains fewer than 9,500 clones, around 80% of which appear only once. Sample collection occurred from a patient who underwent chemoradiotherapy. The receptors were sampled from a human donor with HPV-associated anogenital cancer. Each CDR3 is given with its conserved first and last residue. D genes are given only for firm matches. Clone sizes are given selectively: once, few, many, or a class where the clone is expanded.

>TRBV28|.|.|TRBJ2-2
TGTGCCAGCAATAGGAGGCTATCGAACACCGGGGAGCTGTTTTTT
CASNRRLSNTGELFF
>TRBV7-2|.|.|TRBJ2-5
TGTGCCAGCAGCCTCTATGAGACCCAGTACTTC
CASSLYETQYF
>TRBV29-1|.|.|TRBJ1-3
TGCAGCGTCCCGGGGGGGGGCCGAAACACCATATATTTT
CSVPGGGRNTIYF
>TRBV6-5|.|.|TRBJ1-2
TGTGCCAGCAGTTACACCCCGAGCGGTGGCTACACCTTC
CASSYTPSGGYTF
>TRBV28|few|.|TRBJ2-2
TGTGCCAGCAGTTTTTTCTCCGGGGAGCTGTTTTTT
CASSFFSGELFF
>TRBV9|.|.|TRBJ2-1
TGTGCCAGCAGCGTAGCTAGGGAGACCTCCTACAATGAGCAGTTCTTC
CASSVARETSYNEQFF
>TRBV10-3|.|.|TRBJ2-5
TGTGCCGCTCCGAGGGGGGTAAAAGAGACCCAGTACTTC
CAAPRGVKETQYF
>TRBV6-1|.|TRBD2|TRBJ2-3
TGTGCCAGCAGCACCGGGACTAGCGGCACAGATACGCAGTATTTT
CASSTGTSGTDTQYF
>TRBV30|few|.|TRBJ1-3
TGTGCCTGCCACATGTATTCTGGAAACACCATATATTTT
CACHMYSGNTIYF
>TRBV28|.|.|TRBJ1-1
TGTGCCAGCAAAGGAGGTCAGGGTACGAACACTGAAGCTTTCTTT
CASKGGQGTNTEAFF
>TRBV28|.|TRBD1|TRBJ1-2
TGTGCCAGCAGAACCCGGGACAGTAACTATGGCTACACCTTC
CASRTRDSNYGYTF
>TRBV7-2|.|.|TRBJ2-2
TGTGCCAGCAGCCGAGTGGGGGTCGGCACCGGGGAGCTGTTTTTT
CASSRVGVGTGELFF
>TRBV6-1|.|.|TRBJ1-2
TGTGCCAGCAGTGAAGCAGATCCCGCGAGCTACACCTTC
CASSEADPASYTF
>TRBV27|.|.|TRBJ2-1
TGTGCCAGCAGTTTGGAGCGAAGCTCCTACAATGAGCAGTTCTTC
CASSLERSSYNEQFF
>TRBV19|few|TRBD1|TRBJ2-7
TGTGCCAGTAGTGCCCTGACAGGGCACGAGCAGTACTTC
CASSALTGHEQYF
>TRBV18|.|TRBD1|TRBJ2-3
TGTGCCAGCTCACCGGGGACAGGATTGCAGTATTTT
CASSPGTGLQYF
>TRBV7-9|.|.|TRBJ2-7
TGTGCCAGCAGCTTAGTTTGGTCCTACGAGCAGTACTTC
CASSLVWSYEQYF
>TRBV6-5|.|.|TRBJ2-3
TGTGCCACTAAAGAAGATACGCAGTATTTT
CATKEDTQYF
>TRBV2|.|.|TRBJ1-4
TGTGCCAGCAGGGGGACATTTGGAGAAAAACTGTTTTTT
CASRGTFGEKLFF
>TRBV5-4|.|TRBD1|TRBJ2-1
TGTGCCAGCAGCAGCGGACAGGGCCTCAACAATGAGCAGTTCTTC
CASSSGQGLNNEQFF
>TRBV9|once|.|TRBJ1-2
TGTGCCAGCAGCGCTCCCGGAGGACAGGGCTACACCTTC
CASSAPGGQGYTF
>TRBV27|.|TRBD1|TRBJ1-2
TGTGCCAGCGGTTCATACGAGGGGGCGTCTGGCTACACCTTC
CASGSYEGASGYTF
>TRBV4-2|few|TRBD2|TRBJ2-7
TGTGCCAGCAGCCATAGCGGGACGAACTACGAGCAGTACTTC
CASSHSGTNYEQYF
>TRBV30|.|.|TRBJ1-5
TGTGCCTGGAGTGTCGGGCAGGGGAATCAGCCCCAGCATTTT
CAWSVGQGNQPQHF
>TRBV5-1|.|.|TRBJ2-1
TGCGCCAGCAGCTTGGTGGTGACTGGGAATGAGCAGTTCTTC
CASSLVVTGNEQFF
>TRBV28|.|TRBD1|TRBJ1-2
TGTGCCAGCAGTCTATATCCCGGGACAGGGTACACCTATGGCTACACCTTC
CASSLYPGTGYTYGYTF
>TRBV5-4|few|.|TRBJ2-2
TGTGCCAGCAGCCCCCCGGACTTGGCCGGGGAGCTGTTTTTT
CASSPPDLAGELFF
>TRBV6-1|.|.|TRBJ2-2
TGTGCCAGCAGCCCAAGGCTGGAGAACACCGGGGAGCTGTTTTTT
CASSPRLENTGELFF
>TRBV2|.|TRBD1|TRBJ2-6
TGTGCCAGCACCCGACAGGGGGCCCACTCTGGGGCCAACGTCCTGACTTTC
CASTRQGAHSGANVLTF
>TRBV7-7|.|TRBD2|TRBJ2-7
TGTGCTAGCAGCCCGTTAGCGGGAGCGAGCTTCGAGCAGTACTTC
CASSPLAGASFEQYF
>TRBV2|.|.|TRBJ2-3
TGTGCCAGCGCAACTTCGGGAGTAACGTCAGATACGCAGTATTTT
CASATSGVTSDTQYF
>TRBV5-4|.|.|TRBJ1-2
TGTGCCAGCAGCTCGGGAGGGTTTGCTGGCTACACCTTC
CASSSGGFAGYTF
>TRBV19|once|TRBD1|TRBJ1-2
TGTGCCAGTAGTACCTCGCCCGGGACAGGCGATGGCTACACCTTC
CASSTSPGTGDGYTF
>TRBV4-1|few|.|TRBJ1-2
TGCGCCAGCAGCCAAGAGGTAGGACCCTATGGCTACACCTTC
CASSQEVGPYGYTF
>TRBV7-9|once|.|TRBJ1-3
TGTGCCAGCAGCTTGGTACAGGCCCGGCTCCACTCTGGAAACACCATATATTTT
CASSLVQARLHSGNTIYF
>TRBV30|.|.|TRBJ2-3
TGTGCCTGGAGTATTCAAGATGGGCAGTATTTT
CAWSIQDGQYF